One T cell receptor (beta chain) is described in this entry. These data originate in a study of blood T cell repertoires in COVID-19. This table comes from immunoSEQ multiplex PCR, and its TCRdb copy is limited to in-frame clones, with some not included. The data hold 150,000 to 200,000 clones, with approximately 80% observed a single time. Enrolled through a virtual design, the participants were between roughly 18 and 95 years of age and came from some 26 US areas. Cohort assignment relied on participant-reported clinical history. Germline CDR1 MNHEY, CDR2 SMNVEV (reference sequence). The CDR3 sequence is 16 residues long. The J segment lost 3 bases and the V segment lost 5 bases, leaving 7 bases of the junction unmatched.

V usage is TRBV27 and J usage is TRBJ2-4; TRBD1 matches 10 bases. The specimen was PBMCs or T cells enriched from blood (not recorded which). The sequence came from a man aged 45-65 years who had recovered from COVID-19. The CDR3 bases are TGTGCCAGCAGTCTGACAGGGGGCGAAGACAAAAACATTCAGTACTTC. Protein product: CASSLTGGEDKNIQYF.